The source of this T cell receptor (beta chain) is a study of cytomegalovirus exposure and HLA in healthy donors. Regarding this clone: Its antigen remains unknown.

Amplification used 60 Vbeta primers and 13 Jbeta primers. The method was immunoSEQ multiplex PCR; TCRdb's version includes in-frame clones alone and lacks a portion of them. The table lists more than 140,000 clones, around 75% of them singletons. The germline V gene has CDR1 SGHDN and CDR2 FVKESK. V lost 4 bases and J lost 3, with 16 bases in between. This CDR3 is 15 amino acids long. Study-level results: Later genetic work tied a missense DCLRE1C variant to beta-chain V and J trimming. In a later analysis, the majority of CMV-associated beta chains seemingly showed HLA restriction. An analysis done earlier found most TCR beta V segments productive about 87% or about 30% of the time.

This receptor was identified in a man aged 40-49 years in good health and CMV-seronegative. The sequenced material came from PBMCs. The genes are TRBV14 and TRBJ2-7; no firm D call. In DNA form, the CDR3 reads TGTGCCAGCAGCCCCTTGTTTGAGCCATACTACGAGCAGTACTTC. Encoded protein: CASSPLFEPYYEQYF.